Listed below are T cell receptor beta chains from one sample, sequenced in a study of a mutant IDH1 vaccine in newly diagnosed glioma. What these receptors recognize is not known. This table comes from immunoSEQ multiplex PCR, and its TCRdb copy is limited to in-frame clones, with some not included. The sample consists of more than 50,000 clones, about 91% of them appearing once. Sample: PBMCs, taken from a glioma patient whose treatment included an IDH1 peptide vaccine. These receptors came from a man in his forties with glioma. CDR3s include the opening cysteine and the closing phenylalanine or tryptophan. Fields, in order: clone size, J gene, D gene, V gene, CDR3 DNA, CDR3 protein. A D gene is named only where the DNA matches it firmly. The listing skips clone size in some rows; elsewhere it reads once, few, many or a size class.

size: NA; J: TRBJ1-2; D: TRBD1; V: TRBV11-2; DNA: TGTGCCAGCAATGAAGACAGGGGCAGCCTCTATGGCTACACCTTC; CDR3: CASNEDRGSLYGYTF
size: NA; J: TRBJ2-7; D: NA; V: TRBV6-1; DNA: TGTGCCAGCAGTTATGGGACTTACGAGCAGTACTTC; CDR3: CASSYGTYEQYF
size: NA; J: TRBJ2-1; D: TRBD1; V: TRBV30; DNA: TGTGCCTGGAGTGTAAGAGGGGGCGTTTACAATGAGCAGTTCTTC; CDR3: CAWSVRGGVYNEQFF
size: NA; J: TRBJ1-2; D: NA; V: TRBV4-3; DNA: TGCGCCAGCAGCCAAGGCCCGGGGCGCCCCTATGGCTACACCTTC; CDR3: CASSQGPGRPYGYTF
size: NA; J: TRBJ2-7; D: NA; V: TRBV20-1; DNA: TGCAGTGCTAGATTCCGGTACGAGCAGTACTTC; CDR3: CSARFRYEQYF
size: NA; J: TRBJ1-1; D: NA; V: TRBV6-5; DNA: TGTGCCAGCAGTTACGGGACCGAAGCTTTCTTT; CDR3: CASSYGTEAFF
size: NA; J: TRBJ2-1; D: NA; V: TRBV7-2; DNA: TGTGCCAGCAGCTTGCTCCCTTCGAGGGGAGGCAATGAGCAGTTCTTC; CDR3: CASSLLPSRGGNEQFF
size: NA; J: TRBJ2-7; D: NA; V: TRBV2; DNA: TGTGCCAGCAGTGAAGCGCAGAGAGTCTACGAGCAGTACTTC; CDR3: CASSEAQRVYEQYF
size: once; J: TRBJ2-3; D: TRBD1; V: TRBV30; DNA: TGTGCCTGGGGGACCGGGACAGGGGCAACAGATACGCAGTATTTT; CDR3: CAWGTGTGATDTQYF
size: few; J: TRBJ2-3; D: NA; V: TRBV9; DNA: TGTGCCAGCAGCGAGACCGGCACAGATACGCAGTATTTT; CDR3: CASSETGTDTQYF
size: NA; J: TRBJ1-5; D: NA; V: TRBV21-1; DNA: TGTGCCGGCCCCATTAAGGAGGCCCAGCTCAATCAGCCCCAGCATTTT; CDR3: CAGPIKEAQLNQPQHF
size: NA; J: TRBJ2-1; D: NA; V: TRBV28; DNA: TGTGCCAGCAGTCCGGGCCGGGGCCTGTTCTTC; CDR3: CASSPGRGLFF
size: NA; J: TRBJ1-2; D: NA; V: TRBV2; DNA: TGTGCCAGCAGTGAACTCGGCCAGAACTATGGCTACACCTTC; CDR3: CASSELGQNYGYTF
size: NA; J: TRBJ2-3; D: NA; V: TRBV2; DNA: TGTGCCAGCAGTGTGAATCTAGCGTCTACGGATACGCAGTATTTT; CDR3: CASSVNLASTDTQYF